The 21 T cell receptor delta chains below were found in one sample sequenced in a study of γδ T cells in repeated Plasmodium falciparum infection. TCRdb reprocessed the multiplex PCR reads through CATT. The sample has 80,000 to 95,000 delta-chain clones, more than 1.4% seen once. Gammadelta T cells were flow-sorted from PBMC into Vgamma9/Vdelta2+ and Vdelta2-negative populations for bulk analysis. Sequences were obtained from gamma-delta T cells from blood. All receptors derive from a pool of human donors (malaria-infected and uninfected, not separated).

This clone has just a few counts. TCRdb records a much larger clone's protein for this DNA, with a difference at residue 3 that likely arises from a read error; the protein given is the translation of the DNA. The CDR3 sequence: CARVPKSSNRTGGYRELIF. In DNA, the CDR3 is TGTGCTCGTGTCCCCAAATCTTCCAACCGTACTGGGGGATACAGGGAACTCATCTTT. This chain uses TRDV1 with TRDJ1; 12 bases align to TRDD3. Germline trimming cut 10 bases from V and 9 bases from J; bases unmatched to any gene: 27. The germline gives CDR1 TSWWSYY, CDR2 QGS. The CDR3 is made up of 19 amino acids.

In this sample, this clone turned up a few times. The mismatch at residue 3 between this DNA's translation and the TCRdb protein of a much larger clone likely reflects a read error; the protein shown is translated from the DNA. The rearrangement links TRDV1 to TRDJ1, with a weak D call TRDD3 (6 bases). The J gene is not listed in TCRdb, so it was assigned here from a DNA match to germline. Germline V gene sequence: CDR1 TSWWSYY, CDR2 QGS. The CDR3 sequence is 16 residues long. The chain's CDR3 is CAPGELRGPPAYKLIF. Written as DNA, the CDR3 is TGTGCTCCTGGGGAACTCCGGGGCCCGCCGGCCTATAAACTCATCTTT.

Ten or more counts support this clone. The V and J genes are TRDV1 and TRDJ1; perhaps D is TRDD2 or TRDD3 (8 bases each). Per germline, CDR1 TSWWSYY and CDR2 QGS. The length of the CDR3 is 24 residues. Trimming removed 3 bases at V and 0 bases at J, with 38 bases between. The CDR3 reads CALGDHFLRLNLGDLPQYTDKLIF. The CDR3 coding sequence is TGTGCTCTTGGGGACCACTTCCTACGGCTTAATCTGGGGGACCTCCCTCAATACACCGATAAACTCATCTTT.

Note on this clone: This sequence may be a read error, since a much larger clone differs from it by one base. The chain employs TRDV2 and TRDJ1, with TRDD3 identical over 10 bases. From germline, CDR1 is GEAIGNYY and CDR2 EKD. This CDR3 region has 15 residues. Here the CDR3 reads CASLTGGSYTDKPIF. The CDR3 DNA follows: TGTGCTTCCCTTACTGGGGGATCTTACACCGATAAACCCATCTTT.

This clone has a handful of counts. The TCRdb protein comes from a much larger clone and disagrees with this DNA's translation at residue 10, likely due to a read error; the protein given here is derived from the DNA. The J gene is TRDJ1, the V gene TRDV1; D is unclear. The J gene was not available in TCRdb and was assigned here by matching the DNA to germline segments. In germline, CDR1 is TSWWSYY, CDR2 QGS. The CDR3 sequence is 19 residues long. Trimming removed 1 base at V and 2 bases at J, with 23 bases between. DNA of the CDR3: TGTGCTCTTGGGGAACCGATTTTGAGGGAGACCTCCGGAACCGATAAACTCATCTTT. Amino acids: CALGEPILRETSGTDKLIF.

This clone was counted ten times or more. Given a far larger clone just one base away, this is likely a sequencing read error. The same CDR3 is also encoded by other DNA sequences in this sample. The V and J genes are TRDV2 and TRDJ1; 9 bases agree with TRDD3. As TCRdb names no J gene, one was assigned here on the basis of a DNA match to germline. Germline assignment: CDR1 GEAIGNYY and CDR2 EKD. The trim removed 3 bases at V and 0 bases at J, leaving 22 bases unmatched. This CDR3 contains 21 residues. The CDR3 region has the DNA TGTGCCTGTGACCAGGGACAATTACTGGGGGACCACCTAAGTAACACCGATAAACTCATCTTT. It translates to CACDQGQLLGDHLSNTDKLIF.

This clone appeared many times. This likely came from a read error, as a far larger clone is one base away. This specimen includes other DNA sequences encoding the same CDR3. V gene TRDV2 was called; the J gene was not; TRDD3, the D gene given by the table, was not confirmed from the DNA. Germline V CDR1 and CDR2: GEAIGNYY, EKD. There are 19 residues in the CDR3. The DNA for the CDR3 is TGTGCCTGTGACTCCATAGGGGTCGTTACTGGGGGATACACCGATAAACTCATCTTC. Translation: CACDSIGVVTGGYTDKLIF.

In this sample, this clone turned up a few times. The translation of this DNA and the TCRdb protein of a much larger clone differ at residue 11, probably owing to a read error; the protein shown here is translated from the DNA. The rearrangement links TRDV1 to TRDJ1; a possible D gene is TRDD3 (5 bases). The J gene, absent from TCRdb, was called here by matching the DNA to germline. From germline, CDR1 is TSWWSYY and CDR2 QGS. The CDR3 loop spans 19 amino acids. The V and J ends lost 4 bases and 0 bases respectively, with 24 bases between them. CDR3 sequence reads: CALGGLSRSGVLYTDKLIF. The CDR3 DNA reads TGTGCTCTTGGGGGACTCTCGAGGTCGGGGGTCCTGTACACCGATAAACTCATCTTT.

As regards this clone: This likely traces to a read error, being one base from a far larger clone. Different DNA sequences within this sample yield the same CDR3. V gene assignment gives TRDV2, but the J gene was left uncalled; TRDD3, the D gene given by the table, was not confirmed from the DNA. The CDR3 contains 16 residues. Germline V gene lookup returns CDR1 GEAIGNYY and CDR2 EKD. The CDR3, as DNA: TGTGCCTGTGTGGGACTGGGGGATACGGGTACCGATAAACTCATTTTT. Protein product: CACVGLGDTGTDKLIF.

With regard to this clone: It differs at one base from a far larger clone, so likely a read error. Distinct nucleotide sequences in the sample also encode this CDR3. The genes are TRDV1 and TRDJ1, with D perhaps TRDD3 (6 bases). Assignment of the J gene here rests on matching the DNA to germline, because TCRdb gives none. Trimming left V 7 bases short and J 1 base short, with 28 bases between. Germline-derived CDR1 and CDR2 are TSWWSYY and QGS. The CDR3 covers 19 residues. The CDR3 sequence is CALVLFPLAGGATTDKLIF. The CDR3 DNA follows: TGTGCTCTTGTGCTCTTTCCCCTCGCGGGGGGAGCGACCACCGATAAACTCATCTTT.

A few counts support this clone. The chain uses TRDV1 and TRDJ1; 11 nucleotides align to TRDD3. TCRdb is silent on the J gene; assignment here came from matching the DNA to germline. The V and J ends lost 0 bases and 2 bases, in that order; junction bases with no gene match: 17. In germline, CDR1 is TSWWSYY, CDR2 QGS. The CDR3 spans 21 residues. CDR3: CALGELSPTLGDTPRTDKLIF. The CDR3 region has the DNA TGTGCTCTTGGGGAACTATCTCCTACCCTGGGGGATACCCCGAGGACCGATAAACTCATCTTT.

This clone was seen a few times. This chain links TRDV1 with TRDJ1; TRDD2 is a possible D gene (7 bases). The J gene is not listed in TCRdb, so it was assigned here from a DNA match to germline. This CDR3 has 23 residues. V lost 4 bases, J lost 2 bases, and 38 bases lay in between. The V gene's germline CDR1 is TSWWSYY and CDR2 QGS. The chain's CDR3 is CALGVYRRPSSIWRIQGTDKLIF. The CDR3 DNA sequence: TGTGCTCTTGGGGTCTACCGAAGGCCTTCCTCCATTTGGCGGATACAGGGGACCGATAAACTCATCTTT.

A few counts support this clone. Translating this DNA gives a protein that differs at residue 15 from the TCRdb one, which belongs to a much larger clone; a read error is likely, and the protein shown is this translation. V is TRDV1 and J is TRDJ1, with D possibly being TRDD3 (5 bases). TCRdb lists no J gene, so it was determined here by aligning the DNA to germline. Germline CDR1 is TSWWSYY and CDR2 is QGS. V was clipped by 4 bases and J by 2 bases, with 41 bases between them. This CDR3 region has 24 residues. CDR3 in amino acids: CALGVRGPPALNYWSLKGTDKLIF. DNA for the CDR3: TGTGCTCTTGGGGTCCGTGGCCCCCCGGCCCTGAACTACTGGAGCCTTAAGGGGACCGATAAACTCATCTTT.

There are a few counts of this clone. The translation of this DNA and the TCRdb protein of a much larger clone differ at residue 10, probably owing to a read error; the protein shown here is translated from the DNA. The chain uses TRDV1 and TRDJ1; 12 positions match TRDD3. CDR1 and CDR2 from the germline V gene are TSWWSYY and QGS. V shed 1 base and J 9 bases; nucleotides not matched to a gene: 18. This CDR3 has 19 residues. This CDR3 is CALGERILLHWGIQGELIF. The CDR3 coding sequence is TGTGCTCTTGGGGAACGTATCCTTTTGCACTGGGGGATACAGGGAGAACTCATCTTT.

Worth noting for this clone: This likely came from a read error, as a far larger clone is one base away. The sample has other DNA sequences that encode this CDR3 too. The chain employs TRDV2 and TRDJ1; TRDD3 aligns across 11 bases. TCRdb supplies no J gene; here it was assigned by aligning the nucleotide sequence to germline. With V trimmed by 1 base and J by 5 bases, 26 bases remained unmatched. The CDR3 loop spans 22 amino acids. From germline, CDR1 is GEAIGNYY and CDR2 EKD. The CDR3 bases are TGTGCCTGTGACACAGTGGGGGGGATTCCGCTCCTGGGGGATACTTCTTCGGATAAACTCATCTTT. Translated: CACDTVGGIPLLGDTSSDKLIF.

This clone showed up just a few times. A read error likely explains why the TCRdb protein, taken from a much larger clone, differs from this DNA's translation at residue 11; the protein shown is translated from the DNA. V and J are TRDV2 and TRDJ2; 7 nucleotides match TRDD3. As TCRdb names no J gene, one was assigned here on the basis of a DNA match to germline. CDR3 length: 20 amino acids. Germline V lookup: CDR1 GEAIGNYY, CDR2 EKD. The J segment lost 3 bases and the V segment lost 3 bases, leaving 21 bases of the junction unmatched. The CDR3 loop reads CACDPRGPLGGTNLTAQLFF. The CDR3 DNA follows: TGTGCCTGTGACCCCAGAGGTCCTCTGGGGGGTACGAATCTGACAGCACAACTCTTCTTT.

The table lists this clone with a few counts. With only one base between it and a far larger clone, this is likely a read error. The same CDR3 arises from other DNA sequences in this sample as well. This chain links TRDV1 with TRDJ1; D uncertain. The J gene, left out of TCRdb, was set here by checking the DNA against germline. Per germline, CDR1 TSWWSYY and CDR2 QGS. The ends were cut back, 0 bases at V and 0 bases at J, with 26 bases in the middle. The CDR3 has 21 residues. CDR3 sequence: CALGELLNLGPGAKYTDKLIF. The CDR3 DNA reads TGTGCTCTTGGGGAACTCCTAAATTTAGGCCCAGGGGCTAAGTACACCGATAAACTCATCTTT.

This clone was counted only a few times. TCRdb pairs this DNA with a much larger clone's protein that differs at residue 5, likely a read error; the protein shown was translated from the DNA. The V call is TRDV2, the J call TRDJ1, with TRDD3 matching 12 bases. The J gene, absent from TCRdb, was called here by matching the DNA to germline. CDR3 length equals 15 residues. The germline CDR1 and CDR2 sequences are GEAIGNYY and EKD. The CDR3 region has the DNA TGTGCCTGTGTCACCCTGGGGGATACGGGCGCTAAACTCATCTTT. Translating it yields CACVTLGDTGAKLIF.

Details on this clone: A read error likely explains this, since a far larger clone differs by one base. Other DNA sequences within the sample encode an identical CDR3. The chain employs TRDV2 and TRDJ3, with a tentative D call TRDD3 (5 bases). The J gene is absent in TCRdb and was assigned here via DNA matching to germline. In germline, CDR1 is GEAIGNYY, CDR2 EKD. This CDR3 has 21 residues. The chain's CDR3 is CACDTQESNGVHSWDTRQMFF. Written as DNA, the CDR3 is TGTGCCTGTGACACGCAAGAGTCAAATGGGGTTCACTCCTGGGACACCCGGCAGATGTTTTTC.

This clone was seen more than once but under ten times. Only one base separates this from a far larger clonotype, so it likely reflects a read error. Other DNA sequences in this sample translate to the same CDR3. The CDR3, as DNA: TGCGCTCTTGGGAGATCCCCACCTAGGACTTTCTCTACTGGGATATCCCAGGGTAAACTCATCTTT. Protein product: CALGRSPPRTFSTGISQGKLIF. The rearrangement links TRDV1 to TRDJ1; D possibly corresponds to TRDD3 (6 bases). Since TCRdb gives no J gene, matching the DNA to germline was used here to assign it. Germline V gene lookup returns CDR1 TSWWSYY and CDR2 QGS. The CDR3 loop spans 22 amino acids.

This clone was counted a few times. The TCRdb protein, from a much larger clone, departs from this DNA's translation at residue 7, likely by read error; the protein shown derives from the DNA. The V gene was identified as TRDV1, while no J gene was called; the D call of TRDD3 is as the table states it, not checked on the DNA. The V gene's germline CDR1 is TSWWSYY and CDR2 QGS. The CDR3 has 15 residues. The CDR3 DNA sequence: TGTGCTCTTGGGGAAACTTCTCACAGGAGGGATCACCTCATCTTT. Translating gives CALGETSHRRDHLIF.